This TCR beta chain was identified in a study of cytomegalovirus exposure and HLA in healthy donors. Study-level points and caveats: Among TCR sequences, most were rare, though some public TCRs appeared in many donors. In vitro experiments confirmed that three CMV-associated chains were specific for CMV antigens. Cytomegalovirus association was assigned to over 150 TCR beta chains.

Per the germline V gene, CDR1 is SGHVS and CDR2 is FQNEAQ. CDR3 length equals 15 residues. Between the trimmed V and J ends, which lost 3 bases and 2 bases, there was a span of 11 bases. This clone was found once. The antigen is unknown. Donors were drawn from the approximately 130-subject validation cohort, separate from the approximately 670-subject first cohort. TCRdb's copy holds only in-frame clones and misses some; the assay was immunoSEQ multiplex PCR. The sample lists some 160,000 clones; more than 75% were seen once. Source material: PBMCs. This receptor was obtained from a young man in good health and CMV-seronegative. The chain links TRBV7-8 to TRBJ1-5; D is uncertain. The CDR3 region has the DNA TGTGCCAGCAGCTTCTTGACAAATGGCAATCAGCCCCAGCATTTT. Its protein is CASSFLTNGNQPQHF. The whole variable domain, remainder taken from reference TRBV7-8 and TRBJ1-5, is GAGVSQSPRYKVAKRGQDVALRCDPISGHVSLFWYQQALGQGPEFLTYFQNEAQLDKSGLPSDRFFAERPEGSVSTLKIQRTQQEDSAVYLCASSFLTNGNQPQHFGDGTRLSIL.